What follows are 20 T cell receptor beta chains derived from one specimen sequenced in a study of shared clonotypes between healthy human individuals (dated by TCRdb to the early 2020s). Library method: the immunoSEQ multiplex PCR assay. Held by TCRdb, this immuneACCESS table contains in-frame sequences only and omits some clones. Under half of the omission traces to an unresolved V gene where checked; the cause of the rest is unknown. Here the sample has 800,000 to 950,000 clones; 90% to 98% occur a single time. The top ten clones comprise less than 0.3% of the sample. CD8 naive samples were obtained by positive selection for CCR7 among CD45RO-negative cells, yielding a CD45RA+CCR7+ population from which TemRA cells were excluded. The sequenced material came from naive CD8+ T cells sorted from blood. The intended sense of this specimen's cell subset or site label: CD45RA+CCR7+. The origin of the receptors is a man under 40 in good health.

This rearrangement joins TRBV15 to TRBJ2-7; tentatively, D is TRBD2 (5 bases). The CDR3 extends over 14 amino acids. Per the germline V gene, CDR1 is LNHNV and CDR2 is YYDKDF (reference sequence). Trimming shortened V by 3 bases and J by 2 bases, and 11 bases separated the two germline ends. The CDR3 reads CATSSGEGAYEQYF. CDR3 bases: TGTGCCACCAGCAGTGGAGAGGGAGCCTACGAGCAGTACTTC.

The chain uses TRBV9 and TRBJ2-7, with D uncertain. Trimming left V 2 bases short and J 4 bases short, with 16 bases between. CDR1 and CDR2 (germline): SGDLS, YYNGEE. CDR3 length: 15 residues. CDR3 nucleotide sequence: TGTGCCAGCAGCGTGGGCACCCAAACGGGTTACGAGCAGTACTTC. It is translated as CASSVGTQTGYEQYF.

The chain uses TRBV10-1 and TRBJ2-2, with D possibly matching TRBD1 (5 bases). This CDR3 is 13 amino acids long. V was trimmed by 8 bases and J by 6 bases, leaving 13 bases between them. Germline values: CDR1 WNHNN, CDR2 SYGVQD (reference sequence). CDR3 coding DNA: TGCGCCAGCCGGCAGGGTTCTGCCGGGGAGCTGTTTTTT. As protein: CASRQGSAGELFF.

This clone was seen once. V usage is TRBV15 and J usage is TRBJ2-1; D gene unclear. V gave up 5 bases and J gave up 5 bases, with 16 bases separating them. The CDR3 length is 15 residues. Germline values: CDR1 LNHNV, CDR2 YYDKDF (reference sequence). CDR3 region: CATSEPLGDNNEQFF. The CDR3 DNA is TGTGCCACCAGCGAGCCCCTGGGCGACAACAATGAGCAGTTCTTC.

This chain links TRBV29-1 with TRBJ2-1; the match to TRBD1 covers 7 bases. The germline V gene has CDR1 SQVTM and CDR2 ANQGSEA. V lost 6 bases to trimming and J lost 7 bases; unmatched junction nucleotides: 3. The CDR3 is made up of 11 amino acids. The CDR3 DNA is TGCAGCGTGGTACAGGGGAATGAGCAGTTCTTC. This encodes CSVVQGNEQFF.

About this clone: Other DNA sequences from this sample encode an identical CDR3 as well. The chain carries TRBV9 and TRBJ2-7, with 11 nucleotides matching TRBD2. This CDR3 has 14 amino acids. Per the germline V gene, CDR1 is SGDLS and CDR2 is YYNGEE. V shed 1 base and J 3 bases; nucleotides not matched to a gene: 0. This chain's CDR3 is CASSVTSGSYEQYF. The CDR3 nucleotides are TGTGCCAGCAGCGTAACTAGCGGGAGCTACGAGCAGTACTTC.

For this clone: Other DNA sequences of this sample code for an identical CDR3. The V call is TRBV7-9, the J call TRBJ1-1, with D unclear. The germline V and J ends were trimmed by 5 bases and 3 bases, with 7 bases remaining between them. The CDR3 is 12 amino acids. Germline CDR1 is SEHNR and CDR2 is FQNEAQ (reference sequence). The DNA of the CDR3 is TGTGCCAGCAGCCTAGGGTACACTGAAGCTTTCTTT. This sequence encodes CASSLGYTEAFF.

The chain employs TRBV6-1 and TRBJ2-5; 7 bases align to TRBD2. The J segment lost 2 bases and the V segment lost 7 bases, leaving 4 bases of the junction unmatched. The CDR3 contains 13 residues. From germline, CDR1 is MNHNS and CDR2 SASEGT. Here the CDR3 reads CASTGGLQETQYF. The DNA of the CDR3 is TGTGCCAGCACTGGGGGACTACAAGAGACCCAGTACTTC.

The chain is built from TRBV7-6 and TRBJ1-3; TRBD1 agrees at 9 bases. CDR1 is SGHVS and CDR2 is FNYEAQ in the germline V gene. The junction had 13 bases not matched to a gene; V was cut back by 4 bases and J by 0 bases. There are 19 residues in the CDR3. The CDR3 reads CASSSAGQGRIFSGNTIYF. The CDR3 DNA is TGTGCCAGCAGCTCCGCGGGACAGGGCAGGATCTTCTCTGGAAACACCATATATTTT. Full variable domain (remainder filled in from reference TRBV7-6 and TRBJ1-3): GAGVSQSPRYKVTKRGQDVALRCDPISGHVSLYWYRQALGQGPEFLTYFNYEAQQDKSGLPNDRFSAERPEGSISTLTIQRTEQRDSAMYRCASSSAGQGRIFSGNTIYFGEGSWLTVV.

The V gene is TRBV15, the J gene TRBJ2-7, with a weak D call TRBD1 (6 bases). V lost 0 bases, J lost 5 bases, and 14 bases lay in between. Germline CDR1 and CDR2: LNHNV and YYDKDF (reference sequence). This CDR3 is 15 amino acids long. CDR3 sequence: CATSRERGGFHEQYF. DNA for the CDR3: TGTGCCACCAGCAGAGAAAGAGGGGGATTCCACGAGCAGTACTTC.

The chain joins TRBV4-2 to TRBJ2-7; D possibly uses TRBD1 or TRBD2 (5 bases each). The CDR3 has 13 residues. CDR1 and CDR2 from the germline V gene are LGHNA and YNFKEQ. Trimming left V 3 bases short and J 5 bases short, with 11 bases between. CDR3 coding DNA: TGTGCCAGCAGCCAGGACTTGGGGGACGAGCAGTACTTC. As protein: CASSQDLGDEQYF.

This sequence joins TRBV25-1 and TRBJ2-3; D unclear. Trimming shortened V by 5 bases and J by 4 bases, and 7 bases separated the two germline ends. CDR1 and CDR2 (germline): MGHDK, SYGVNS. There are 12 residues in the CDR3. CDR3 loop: CASSPSADTQYF. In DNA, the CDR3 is TGTGCCAGCAGTCCTAGTGCAGATACGCAGTATTTT.

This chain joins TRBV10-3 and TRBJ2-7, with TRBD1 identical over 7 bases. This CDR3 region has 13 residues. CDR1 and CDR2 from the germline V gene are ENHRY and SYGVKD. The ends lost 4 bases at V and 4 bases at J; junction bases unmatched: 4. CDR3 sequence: CAISAGQVYEQYF. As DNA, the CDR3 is TGTGCCATCAGTGCCGGACAGGTATACGAGCAGTACTTC.

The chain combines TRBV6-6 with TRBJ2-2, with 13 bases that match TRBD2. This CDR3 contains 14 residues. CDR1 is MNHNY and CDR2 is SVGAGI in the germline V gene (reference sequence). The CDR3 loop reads CATSGRAGTGELFF. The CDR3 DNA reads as TGTGCTACTAGCGGGAGGGCCGGAACCGGGGAGCTGTTTTTT.

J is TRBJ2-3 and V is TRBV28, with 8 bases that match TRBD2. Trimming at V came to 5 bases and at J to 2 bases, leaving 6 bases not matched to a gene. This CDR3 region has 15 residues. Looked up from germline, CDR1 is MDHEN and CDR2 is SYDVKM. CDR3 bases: TGTGCCAGCAGTACCAGGACTAGCTTCACAGATACGCAGTATTTT. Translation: CASSTRTSFTDTQYF.

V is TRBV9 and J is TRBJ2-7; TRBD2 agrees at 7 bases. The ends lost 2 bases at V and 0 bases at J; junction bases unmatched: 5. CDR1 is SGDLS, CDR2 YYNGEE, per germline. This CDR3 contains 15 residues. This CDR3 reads CASSVSSGFSYEQYF. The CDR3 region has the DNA TGTGCCAGCAGCGTCAGTAGCGGGTTCTCCTACGAGCAGTACTTC.

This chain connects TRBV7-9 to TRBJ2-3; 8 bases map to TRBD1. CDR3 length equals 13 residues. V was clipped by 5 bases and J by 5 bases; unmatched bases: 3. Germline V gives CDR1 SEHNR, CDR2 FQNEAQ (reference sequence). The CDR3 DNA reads TGTGCCAGCAGCGGACAGGGAGGAGATACGCAGTATTTT. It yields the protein CASSGQGGDTQYF. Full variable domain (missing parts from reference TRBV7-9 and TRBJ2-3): DTGVSQNPRHKITKRGQNVTFRCDPISEHNRLYWYRQTLGQGPEFLTYFQNEAQLEKSRLLSDRFSAERPKGSFSTLEIQRTEQGDSAMYLCASSGQGGDTQYFGPGTRLTVL.

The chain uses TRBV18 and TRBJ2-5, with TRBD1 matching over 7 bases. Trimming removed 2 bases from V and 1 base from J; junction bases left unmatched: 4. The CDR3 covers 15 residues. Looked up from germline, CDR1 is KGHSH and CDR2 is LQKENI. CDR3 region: CASSPRGPPQETQYF. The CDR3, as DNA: TGTGCCAGCTCACCAAGGGGGCCCCCCCAAGAGACCCAGTACTTC.

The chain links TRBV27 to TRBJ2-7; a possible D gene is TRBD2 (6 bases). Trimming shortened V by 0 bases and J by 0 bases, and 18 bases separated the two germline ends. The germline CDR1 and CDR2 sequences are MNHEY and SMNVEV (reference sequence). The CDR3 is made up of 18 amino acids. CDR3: CASSLSSEPGDSSYEQYF. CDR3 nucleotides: TGTGCCAGCAGTTTATCCTCAGAACCGGGAGATTCCTCCTACGAGCAGTACTTC.

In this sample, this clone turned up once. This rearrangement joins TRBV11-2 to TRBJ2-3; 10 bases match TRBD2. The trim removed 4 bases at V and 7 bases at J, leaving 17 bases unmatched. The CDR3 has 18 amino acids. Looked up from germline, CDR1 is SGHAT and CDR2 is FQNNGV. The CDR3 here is CASSSPEGLAGGTNTQYF. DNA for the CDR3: TGTGCCAGCAGCTCCCCAGAGGGGTTAGCGGGAGGTACCAATACGCAGTATTTT.